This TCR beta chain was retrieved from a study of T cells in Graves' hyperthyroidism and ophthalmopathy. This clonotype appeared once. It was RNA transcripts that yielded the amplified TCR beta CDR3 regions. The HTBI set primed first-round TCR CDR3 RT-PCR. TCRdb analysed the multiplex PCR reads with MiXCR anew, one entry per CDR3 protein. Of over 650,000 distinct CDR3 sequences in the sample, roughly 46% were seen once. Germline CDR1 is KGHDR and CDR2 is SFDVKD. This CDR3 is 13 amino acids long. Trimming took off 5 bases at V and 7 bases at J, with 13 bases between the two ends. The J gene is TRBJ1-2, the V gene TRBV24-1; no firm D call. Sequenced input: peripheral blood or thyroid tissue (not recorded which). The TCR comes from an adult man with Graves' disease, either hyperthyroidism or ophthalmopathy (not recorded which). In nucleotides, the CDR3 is TGTGCCACCAGTGTAGGTGAGATGTCTGGCTACACCTTC. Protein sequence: CATSVGEMSGYTF.